The sequence of this T cell receptor beta chain was determined in a study of T cells after yellow fever vaccination. On the study more broadly: Fractions low in cell number were prepared with SMART-Seq v4 Ultra Low Input.

CDR3 length equals 14 residues. Losses at the gene ends were 5 bases for V and 3 bases for J; bases not matched to a gene: 3. CDR1 is SGHAT and CDR2 is FQNNGV in the germline V gene. Conversion of TCR transcripts into cDNA relied on 5'RACE template switching, which added a universal primer site and UMIs. Each CDR3 protein gets one entry after TCRdb re-called the 5' RACE reads with MiXCR. Found here are around 320,000 distinct CDR3 sequences, around 8.6% of them singletons; the top ten hold over 3%. Sequences were derived from CD4+ T cells sorted from PBMCs, sampled 5 days after the yellow fever booster vaccination. This TCR came from a man aged 18 to 30 who received the YFV17D yellow fever vaccine. This rearrangement joins TRBV11-2 to TRBJ2-2; 7 bases fit TRBD1. The CDR3 DNA follows: TGTGCCAGCAGCCCGGGGACAGACACCGGGGAGCTGTTTTTT. Translation gives CASSPGTDTGELFF.